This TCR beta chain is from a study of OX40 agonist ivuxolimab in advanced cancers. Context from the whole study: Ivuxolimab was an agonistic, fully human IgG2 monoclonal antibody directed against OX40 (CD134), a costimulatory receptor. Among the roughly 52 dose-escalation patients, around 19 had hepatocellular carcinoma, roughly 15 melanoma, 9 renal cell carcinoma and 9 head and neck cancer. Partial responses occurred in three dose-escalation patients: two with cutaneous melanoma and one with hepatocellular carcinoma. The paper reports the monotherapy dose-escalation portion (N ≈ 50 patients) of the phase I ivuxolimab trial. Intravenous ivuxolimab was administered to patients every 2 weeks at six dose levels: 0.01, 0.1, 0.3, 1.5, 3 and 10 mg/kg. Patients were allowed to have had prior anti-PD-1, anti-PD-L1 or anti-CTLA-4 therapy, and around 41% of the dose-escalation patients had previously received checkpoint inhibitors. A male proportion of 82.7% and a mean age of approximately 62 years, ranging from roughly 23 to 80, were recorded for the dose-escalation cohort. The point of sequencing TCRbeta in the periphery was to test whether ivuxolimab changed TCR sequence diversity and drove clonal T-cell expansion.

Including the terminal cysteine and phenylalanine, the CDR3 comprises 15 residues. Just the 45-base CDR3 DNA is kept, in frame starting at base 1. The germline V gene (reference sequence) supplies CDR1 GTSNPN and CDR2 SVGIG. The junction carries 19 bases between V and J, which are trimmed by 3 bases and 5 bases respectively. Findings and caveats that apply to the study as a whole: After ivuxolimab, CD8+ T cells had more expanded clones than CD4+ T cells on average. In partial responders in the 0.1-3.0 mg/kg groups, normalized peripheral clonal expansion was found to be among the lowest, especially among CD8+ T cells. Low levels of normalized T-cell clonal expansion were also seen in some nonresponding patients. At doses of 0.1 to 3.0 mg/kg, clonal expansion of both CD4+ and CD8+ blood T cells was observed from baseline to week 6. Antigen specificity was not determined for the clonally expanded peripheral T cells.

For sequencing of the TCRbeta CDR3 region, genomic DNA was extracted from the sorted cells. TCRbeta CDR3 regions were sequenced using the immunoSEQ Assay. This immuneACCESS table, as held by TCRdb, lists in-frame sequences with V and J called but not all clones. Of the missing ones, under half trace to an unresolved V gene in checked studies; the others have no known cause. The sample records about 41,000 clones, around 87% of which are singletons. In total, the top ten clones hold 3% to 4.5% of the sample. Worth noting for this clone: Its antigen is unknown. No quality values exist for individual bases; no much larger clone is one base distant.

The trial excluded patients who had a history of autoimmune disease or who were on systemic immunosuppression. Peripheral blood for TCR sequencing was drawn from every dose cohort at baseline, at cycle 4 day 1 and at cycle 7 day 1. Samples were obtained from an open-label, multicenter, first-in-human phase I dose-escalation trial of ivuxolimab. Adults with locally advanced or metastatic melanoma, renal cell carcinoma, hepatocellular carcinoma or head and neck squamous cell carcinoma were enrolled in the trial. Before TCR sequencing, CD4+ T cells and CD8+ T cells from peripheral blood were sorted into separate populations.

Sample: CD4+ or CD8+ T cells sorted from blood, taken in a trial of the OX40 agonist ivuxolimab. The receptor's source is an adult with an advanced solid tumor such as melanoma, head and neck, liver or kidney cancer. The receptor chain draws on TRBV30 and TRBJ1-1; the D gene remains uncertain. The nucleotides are TGTGCCTGGAGGACCCTAAAGGGTGTGGAGACTGAAGCTTTCTTT. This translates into CAWRTLKGVETEAFF.